This T cell receptor beta chain emerged from a study of shared clonotypes between healthy human individuals. Assay used: immunoSEQ multiplex PCR; TCRdb lists only in-frame clones, some missing. The table lists about 500,000 clones, around 77% of them singletons. Germline V CDR1 and CDR2: WSHSY, SAAADI. The CDR3 totals 14 residues. The V gene lost 7 bases and the J gene lost 6 bases, with 15 bases spanning the gap. Among the donors, all were Caucasian adults who lived in Nashville, Tennessee. What was sequenced was PBMCs. The receptor was isolated from a woman in her thirties or forties in good health. Some clones in this sample may be carry-over from other donors' samples. The chain employs TRBV10-2 and TRBJ2-2; D might be TRBD2 (5 bases). CDR3 region: CASNWRQDAGELFF. Written as DNA, the CDR3 is TGCGCCAGCAATTGGAGGCAGGACGCCGGGGAGCTGTTTTTT.